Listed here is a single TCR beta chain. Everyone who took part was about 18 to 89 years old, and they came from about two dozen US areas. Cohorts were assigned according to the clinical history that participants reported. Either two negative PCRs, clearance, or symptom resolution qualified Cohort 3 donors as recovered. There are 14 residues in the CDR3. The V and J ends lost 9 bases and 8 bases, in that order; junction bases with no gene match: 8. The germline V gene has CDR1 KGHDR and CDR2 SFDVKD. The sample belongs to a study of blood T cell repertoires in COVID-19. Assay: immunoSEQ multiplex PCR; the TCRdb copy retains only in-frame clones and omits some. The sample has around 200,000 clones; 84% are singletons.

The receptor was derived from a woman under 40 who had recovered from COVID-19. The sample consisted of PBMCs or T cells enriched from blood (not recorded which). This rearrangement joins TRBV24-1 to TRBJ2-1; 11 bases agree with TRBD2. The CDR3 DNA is TGTGCCACCTCGGGACTAGCGGCTTCGGATGAGCAGTTCTTC. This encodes CATSGLAASDEQFF.